Below, 27 T cell receptor beta chains from the same sample are listed, as sequenced in a study of response to subunit inactivated influenza vaccine. TCRdb re-derived calls from the RT-PCR reads in MiXCR, one entry per CDR3 protein. The sample has around 570,000 distinct CDR3 sequences; around 11% are singletons. These data also formed part of another study, on T cells expressing NK-cell markers. According to that study: 5'RACE template switching built TCR beta cDNA with unique molecular identifiers.

The source was PBMCs from blood, collected on the day of vaccination. These receptor sequences come from a man aged 50 or older who received an inactivated influenza vaccine.

This clonotype was detected only a few times. V and J are TRBV5-1 and TRBJ2-3, with 7 bases matching TRBD2. With 6 bases clipped from V and 5 bases from J, the junction kept 9 bases outside the gene matches. The CDR3 runs 14 residues. Germline V lookup: CDR1 SGHRS, CDR2 YFSETQ. CDR3 DNA sequence: TGCGCCAGCAAATCGGGGCGCGGGGGAGATACGCAGTATTTT. Amino acids: CASKSGRGGDTQYF.

The chain links TRBV3-1 to TRBJ2-1, with unresolved D. The CDR3 contains 15 residues. Per the germline V gene, CDR1 is LGHDT and CDR2 is YNNKEL (reference sequence). V was pared by 5 bases and J by 10 bases, with 21 bases between. As DNA, the CDR3 is TGTGCCAGCAGCATAGGAGCAGTAAACCCTGTCGAGCAGTTCTTC. Amino acids: CASSIGAVNPVEQFF.

At least ten counts were recorded for this clonotype. The chain couples TRBV2 to TRBJ2-7; D is possibly TRBD1 (6 bases). Between the trimmed V and J ends, which lost 6 bases and 4 bases, there was a span of 16 bases. The germline V gene has CDR1 SNHLY and CDR2 FYNNEI. The length of the CDR3 is 14 residues. CDR3 sequence: CASRASGVRYEQYF. CDR3 DNA sequence: TGTGCCAGCAGGGCCTCAGGGGTGAGGTACGAGCAGTACTTC.

The chain is built from TRBV11-2 and TRBJ2-4; no definite D call. The CDR3 loop spans 19 amino acids. In germline, CDR1 is SGHAT, CDR2 FQNNGV. V lost 2 bases and J 0 bases, leaving 20 bases between the germline ends. The CDR3 reads CASSLTGSSMGLAKNIQYF. CDR3 nucleotides: TGTGCCAGCAGCTTAACCGGGTCCAGCATGGGTCTAGCCAAAAACATTCAGTACTTC.

The CDR3 loop is CAISETGTAEKLFF. CDR3 sequence (DNA): TGTGCCATCAGTGAAACCGGGACAGCCGAAAAACTGTTTTTT. The genes are TRBV10-3 and TRBJ1-4, with 7 bases identical to TRBD1. This CDR3 is built from 14 residues. V dropped 3 bases and J dropped 8; count of bases not matched to a gene: 6. The V gene's germline CDR1 is ENHRY and CDR2 SYGVKD.

This clonotype was counted only a few times. The CDR3 here is CAVGGMNTGELFF. As DNA, the CDR3 is TGCGCCGTCGGGGGGATGAACACCGGGGAGCTGTTTTTT. The chain uses TRBV4-3 and TRBJ2-2; 7 bases are shared with TRBD2. This CDR3 contains 13 residues. The germline CDR1 and CDR2 sequences are LGHNA and YSLEER. Trimming removed 11 bases from V and 1 base from J; junction bases left unmatched: 4.

V usage is TRBV6-2 or TRBV6-3 and J usage is TRBJ1-1, with a tentative D call TRBD1 (5 bases). This CDR3 spans 17 amino acids. The V gene's germline CDR1 is MNHEY and CDR2 SVGEGT. Trimming took off 5 bases at V and 3 bases at J, with 22 bases between the two ends. CDR3 nucleotides: TGTGCCAGCAGTGGGGCGAAAGCGGGTCGGAAGGACACTGAAGCTTTCTTT. Translating it yields CASSGAKAGRKDTEAFF.

This clonotype was seen many times. The junction does not match germline at one end; this may be a read error. The CDR3 DNA reads as TGTGCCAGCAGTCTATGGACAGGGGACACTGAAGCTTTCTTT. Its translation: CASSLWTGDTEAFF. V gene TRBV28 combines with J gene TRBJ1-1, with 9 bases identical to TRBD1. Germline V gene lookup returns CDR1 MDHEN and CDR2 SYDVKM. This CDR3 region has 14 residues.

Only a few counts were recorded for this clonotype. The J gene is TRBJ2-3, the V gene TRBV11-2; perhaps TRBD2 as D (6 bases). Germline CDR1 is SGHAT and CDR2 is FQNNGV. Trimming shortened V by 8 bases and J by 0 bases, and 15 bases separated the two germline ends. The CDR3 contains 15 residues. The CDR3 sequence: CASAGFISSTDTQYF. The CDR3 coding sequence is TGTGCCAGCGCGGGGTTCATCTCTAGCACAGATACGCAGTATTTT.

This clonotype was seen a few times. The J gene is TRBJ2-3, the V gene TRBV11-2; perhaps TRBD1 as D (6 bases). CDR1 and CDR2 from the germline V gene are SGHAT and FQNNGV. This CDR3 comprises 19 residues. V was pared by 1 base and J by 0 bases, with 20 bases between. CDR3 region: CASSLGGIGTPFSTDTQYF. The CDR3 nucleotides are TGTGCCAGCAGCTTAGGGGGAATCGGGACACCCTTTAGCACAGATACGCAGTATTTT.

A few counts support this clonotype. V and J are TRBV19 and TRBJ2-3, with TRBD2 as a possible D gene (5 bases). Trimming removed 5 bases at V and 0 bases at J, with 18 bases between. CDR1 is LNHDA, CDR2 SQIVND, per germline (reference sequence). This CDR3 contains 17 residues. The CDR3 bases are TGTGCCAGTAGTTTCAGCCTGGACTTCTCTAGCACAGATACGCAGTATTTT. Encoded protein: CASSFSLDFSSTDTQYF.

This chain connects TRBV7-9 to TRBJ2-1; possibly TRBD2 for D (7 bases). The V end was cut by 6 bases, the J end by 9 bases, with 15 bases between. The CDR3 extends over 13 amino acids. Germline V gene data show CDR1 as SEHNR and CDR2 as FQNEAQ (reference sequence). In DNA form, the CDR3 reads TGTGCCAGCAGACCAGGGGCGGGGGTTGAGCAGTTCTTC. Translation gives CASRPGAGVEQFF.

In this sample, this clonotype turned up a few times. The rearrangement joins TRBV9 to TRBJ1-2, with TRBD1 identical over 7 bases. Germline CDR1 is SGDLS and CDR2 is YYNGEE. J gave up 13 bases and V 3 bases, and 3 bases lay outside the gene matches. This CDR3 region has 10 residues. The CDR3 nucleotides are TGTGCCAGCAGCGGCGACAGGGCCACCTTC. Translated, it gives CASSGDRATF.

The chain is built from TRBV29-1 and TRBJ1-2; possibly TRBD1 for D (5 bases). Trimming stripped 4 bases from V and 4 bases from J, with 10 bases between. Germline V CDR1 and CDR2: SQVTM, ANQGSEA. This CDR3 is built from 12 residues. The CDR3 loop is CSVGGPAYGYTF. CDR3 coding DNA: TGCAGCGTTGGGGGCCCGGCCTATGGCTACACCTTC.

This clonotype was seen more than once but under ten times. The chain joins TRBV12-3 or TRBV12-4 to TRBJ2-3; D gene unclear. Trimming left V 7 bases short and J 6 bases short, with 17 bases between. The length of the CDR3 is 14 residues. CDR3: CASTIWGGSDTQYF. For the CDR3, the DNA is TGTGCCAGCACCATATGGGGTGGATCCGATACGCAGTATTTT.

This chain uses TRBV19 with TRBJ2-3; weak D call: TRBD2 (7 bases). Trimming stripped 4 bases from V and 0 bases from J, with 14 bases between. The CDR3 length is 16 residues. Per the germline V gene, CDR1 is LNHDA and CDR2 is SQIVND (reference sequence). The chain's CDR3 is CASSTRRGASTDTQYF. CDR3 coding DNA: TGTGCCAGTAGTACCCGACGGGGGGCAAGCACAGATACGCAGTATTTT. The full variable domain, rest sourced from reference TRBV19 and TRBJ2-3, is DGGITQSPKYLFRKEGQNVTLSCEQNLNHDAMYWYRQDPGQGLRLIYYSQIVNDFQKGDIAEGYSVSREKKESFPLTVTSAQKNPTAFYLCASSTRRGASTDTQYFGPGTRLTVL.

This clonotype showed up many times. This chain joins TRBV28 and TRBJ2-1, with 8 bases fitting TRBD2. The length of the CDR3 is 16 residues. V gave up 6 bases and J gave up 8 bases; unmatched junction bases: 15. From germline, CDR1 is MDHEN and CDR2 SYDVKM. The CDR3 DNA is TGTGCCAGCAGCCAAGGCTCTGGACTAGCTGTCCATGAGCAGTTCTTC. It yields the protein CASSQGSGLAVHEQFF.

This clonotype appeared a few times. The chain links TRBV7-6 to TRBJ2-5, with D possibly TRBD2 on 6 matching bases. V lost 1 base to trimming and J lost 5 bases, with 14 bases between them. The germline V gene has CDR1 SGHVS and CDR2 FNYEAQ. The CDR3 extends over 15 amino acids. The CDR3 region is CASSLVGRDMETQYF. The CDR3 DNA reads as TGTGCCAGCAGCTTAGTTGGGCGGGATATGGAGACCCAGTACTTC.

This clonotype was seen repeatedly, ten times or more. The chain recombines TRBV7-2 with TRBJ1-5, with D unclear. V lost 2 bases, J lost 7 bases, and 9 bases lay in between. From germline, CDR1 is SGHTA and CDR2 FQGNSA. The CDR3 consists of 13 residues. The CDR3 loop reads CASSLQNGQPQHF. The CDR3, as DNA: TGTGCCAGCAGCTTACAGAACGGGCAGCCCCAGCATTTT.

This clonotype was seen more than once but under ten times. The genes are TRBV28 and TRBJ1-5; D is uncertain. This CDR3 is 14 amino acids long. Trimming took off 3 bases at V and 3 bases at J, with 9 bases between the two ends. The germline V gene has CDR1 MDHEN and CDR2 SYDVKM. CDR3 in DNA: TGTGCCAGCAGTTTGTTAGCAGACAATCAGCCCCAGCATTTT. Encoded protein: CASSLLADNQPQHF.

This clonotype has ten or more counts. CDR3 residues: CSVAGTSGRTDTQYF. CDR3 bases: TGCAGCGTTGCAGGGACTAGCGGGAGGACAGATACGCAGTATTTT. This sequence joins TRBV29-1 and TRBJ2-3; TRBD2 matches at 15 bases. Germline CDR1 reads SQVTM; CDR2 reads ANQGSEA. V lost 4 bases, J lost 3 bases, and 2 bases stayed unmatched. The length of the CDR3 is 15 residues.

This chain connects TRBV9 to TRBJ2-4; weak D call: TRBD2 (5 bases). V lost 3 bases and J 0 bases, leaving 13 bases between the germline ends. From germline, CDR1 is SGDLS and CDR2 YYNGEE. The CDR3 runs to 16 residues. CDR3 DNA: TGTGCCAGCAGCGCCGGACTGGATCTAGCCAAAAACATTCAGTACTTC. Translating gives CASSAGLDLAKNIQYF.

This clonotype was seen a handful of times. The V and J genes are TRBV10-3 and TRBJ2-7; tentative D call: TRBD1 (6 bases). There are 12 residues in the CDR3. From germline, CDR1 is ENHRY and CDR2 SYGVKD. Trimming removed 10 bases from V and 7 bases from J, with 17 bases in between. The CDR3 is CASRQDLREQYF. The CDR3, as DNA: TGTGCCAGCAGACAGGATCTACGGGAGCAGTACTTC.

The CDR3 reads CASNLRGRPNEQFF. CDR3 in DNA: TGTGCCAGCAACTTGAGAGGGAGACCCAATGAGCAGTTCTTC. This chain connects TRBV27 to TRBJ2-1; tentative D call: TRBD2 (5 bases). CDR3 size: 14 residues. The germline V and J ends were trimmed by 7 bases and 6 bases, with 16 bases remaining between them. Per the germline V gene, CDR1 is MNHEY and CDR2 is SMNVEV (reference sequence).

The rearrangement joins TRBV20-1 to TRBJ2-7; D uncertain. CDR3 length equals 11 residues. CDR1 DFQATT and CDR2 SNEGSKA come from the germline V gene (reference sequence). Trimming left V 6 bases short and J 3 bases short, with 9 bases between. Here the CDR3 reads CSAPIGYEQYF. CDR3 DNA sequence: TGCAGTGCCCCGATAGGCTACGAGCAGTACTTC.

This clonotype was recorded at least ten times. This chain links TRBV4-3 with TRBJ1-1; D not certain. This CDR3 is 13 amino acids long. The germline gives CDR1 LGHNA, CDR2 YSLEER. V was trimmed by 0 bases and J by 6 bases, leaving 8 bases between them. The CDR3: CASSQDGSSEAFF. CDR3 coding DNA: TGCGCCAGCAGCCAAGACGGATCATCTGAAGCTTTCTTT.

J is TRBJ2-1 and V is TRBV6-2 or TRBV6-3, with 13 bases lining up with TRBD2. The CDR3 contains 17 residues. Unmatched junction bases numbered 2, after V lost 3 bases and J lost 0 bases. The germline V gene encodes CDR1 MNHEY and CDR2 SVGEGT. This CDR3 is CASSYRTSGSSYNEQFF. DNA of the CDR3: TGTGCCAGCAGTTATAGGACTAGCGGGAGCTCCTACAATGAGCAGTTCTTC.